This T cell receptor beta chain comes out of a study of cytomegalovirus exposure and HLA in healthy donors. Study-level points and caveats: The study listed approximately 160 cytomegalovirus-associated TCR beta chains. Specific recognition of CMV antigens was confirmed in vitro for a few chains (all CMV-associated). It has been reported that TCR beta sequences accurately predicted the HLA-A and HLA-B alleles of most subjects.

60 Vbeta and 13 Jbeta primers were used in PCR. Clones were sequenced by immunoSEQ multiplex PCR, and TCRdb holds only the in-frame ones, with some missing. The table lists 100,000 to 150,000 clones, 79% of them singletons. Note on this clone: Its antigen is unidentified.

Germline V lookup: CDR1 SGHRS, CDR2 YFSETQ. V gave up 4 bases and J gave up 7 bases, with 18 bases separating them. This CDR3 spans 14 amino acids. The rearrangement joins TRBV5-1 to TRBJ2-7; a weak D match, TRBD1 (6 bases). The material sequenced was PBMCs. The clonotype comes from a male donor in good health and CMV-seronegative. CDR3 amino acids: CASSMTGPTIEQYF. The CDR3, as DNA: TGCGCCAGCAGCATGACAGGTCCAACTATTGAGCAGTACTTC.